The 20 T cell receptor beta chains below come from one sample, sequenced in a study of cytotoxic CD8 clonotypes in ibrutinib-treated CLL. The method was immunoSEQ multiplex PCR; TCRdb's version includes in-frame clones alone and lacks a portion of them. The profile shows tens of thousands of clones, 55% to 70% of them singletons. This specimen was PBMCs, taken at disease progression, from a patient treated with ibrutinib. Receptor source: a human donor with chronic lymphocytic leukemia.

The rearrangement links TRBV7-3 to TRBJ2-2, with D maybe TRBD1 (6 bases). Trimming pared 0 bases from V and 6 bases from J, leaving 11 bases between. Looked up from germline, CDR1 is SGHTA and CDR2 is FQGTGA. CDR3 size: 15 residues. In nucleotides, the CDR3 is TGTGCCAGCAGCTTAACAGGGACAACGTCCGGGGAGCTGTTTTTT. It encodes CASSLTGTTSGELFF.

The chain recombines TRBV4-3 with TRBJ2-3, with 13 bases lining up with TRBD2. Germline loops: CDR1 LGHNA, CDR2 YSLEER. V shed 4 bases, J shed 1 base, and the junction held 2 bases outside the gene matches. The CDR3 covers 16 residues. CDR3 DNA: TGCGCCAGCAGCCCCGGGACTAGCGGGGGCACAGATACGCAGTATTTT. Its protein product is CASSPGTSGGTDTQYF.

This chain links TRBV28 with TRBJ1-5; the D is unclear. CDR1 MDHEN and CDR2 SYDVKM come from the germline V gene. The length of the CDR3 is 17 residues. V was shortened by 3 bases and J by 1 base, with 16 bases between the two germline ends. CDR3 loop: CASSFIGTDSSNQPQHF. The CDR3 DNA sequence: TGTGCCAGCAGTTTTATCGGAACCGATTCGAGCAATCAGCCCCAGCATTTT.

There are a few counts of this clone. This chain uses TRBV19 with TRBJ2-7; possible D gene TRBD1, 5 bases. The germline CDR1 and CDR2 sequences are LNHDA and SQIVND (reference sequence). V gave up 3 bases and J gave up 3 bases, with 15 bases separating them. CDR3 length equals 15 residues. CDR3 in amino acids: CASSIGPGPIYEQYF. CDR3 bases: TGTGCCAGTAGTATTGGGCCAGGGCCAATCTACGAGCAGTACTTC. The full variable domain, rest sourced from reference TRBV19 and TRBJ2-7, is DGGITQSPKYLFRKEGQNVTLSCEQNLNHDAMYWYRQDPGQGLRLIYYSQIVNDFQKGDIAEGYSVSREKKESFPLTVTSAQKNPTAFYLCASSIGPGPIYEQYFGPGTRLTVT.

The V and J genes are TRBV7-2 and TRBJ2-2; D ambiguous. This CDR3 is 14 amino acids long. Trimming took 0 bases from V and 2 from J, leaving 4 bases between them. From germline, CDR1 is SGHTA and CDR2 FQGNSA. CDR3 sequence (DNA): TGTGCCAGCAGCTTAGCTCCAAACACCGGGGAGCTGTTTTTT. Translating gives CASSLAPNTGELFF. Full variable domain (outside the CDR3, taken from reference TRBV7-2 and TRBJ2-2): GAGVSQSPSNKVTEKGKDVELRCDPISGHTALYWYRQSLGQGLEFLIYFQGNSAPDKSGLPSDRFSAERTGGSVSTLTIQRTQQEDSAVYLCASSLAPNTGELFFGEGSRLTVL.

The rearrangement links TRBV18 to TRBJ2-2, with D hard to call. The CDR3 length is 15 residues. Trimming removed 2 bases at V and 4 bases at J, with 11 bases between. CDR1 KGHSH and CDR2 LQKENI come from the germline V gene. CDR3: CASSPEDDPTGELFF. CDR3 coding DNA: TGTGCCAGCTCACCAGAGGACGACCCCACCGGGGAGCTGTTTTTT.

The V gene is TRBV20-1, the J gene TRBJ2-5; the D is unclear. The germline CDR1 and CDR2 sequences are DFQATT and SNEGSKA (reference sequence). V lost 3 bases, J lost 5 bases, and 7 bases lay in between. The CDR3 has 11 residues. The DNA for the CDR3 is TGCAGTGCTAGGGTATTGGAGACCCAGTACTTC. Translation: CSARVLETQYF.

This clone has just a few counts. The rearrangement uses TRBV11-2 and TRBJ1-2, with a tentative D call TRBD1 (5 bases). Per germline, CDR1 SGHAT and CDR2 FQNNGV. Trimming took 1 base from V and 8 from J, leaving 11 bases between them. The CDR3 consists of 13 residues. The DNA of the CDR3 is TGTGCCAGCAGCTTAGGAGGGGAACTGGGCTACACCTTC. It is translated as CASSLGGELGYTF.

The chain recombines TRBV5-1 with TRBJ1-1; no clear D gene. The CDR3 contains 14 residues. The germline V and J ends were trimmed by 2 bases and 7 bases, with 15 bases remaining between them. Germline CDR1 is SGHRS and CDR2 is YFSETQ. CDR3 loop: CASSLSIFLYEAFF. Written as DNA, the CDR3 is TGCGCCAGCAGCTTAAGTATCTTCCTTTATGAAGCTTTCTTT.

This chain links TRBV4-1 with TRBJ1-2, with D unresolved. The CDR3 covers 16 residues. V lost 0 bases and J 0 bases, leaving 11 bases between the germline ends. Germline-derived CDR1 and CDR2 are MGHRA and YSYEKL. CDR3 residues: CASSQEIGSSNYGYTF. The CDR3 DNA sequence: TGCGCCAGCAGCCAAGAAATAGGCAGTTCTAACTATGGCTACACCTTC.

The rearrangement joins TRBV2 to TRBJ2-7; 7 bases match TRBD1. The CDR3 covers 13 residues. Germline trimming cut 7 bases from V and 3 bases from J; bases unmatched to any gene: 6. Per the germline V gene, CDR1 is SNHLY and CDR2 is FYNNEI. This CDR3 reads CASTWDRDYEQYF. In nucleotides, the CDR3 is TGTGCCAGCACTTGGGACAGAGACTACGAGCAGTACTTC.

This clone was observed a handful of times. The germline gene is not matched at one end of the junction; a read error may be the cause. The gene calls are TRBV5-1 and TRBJ2-6; no definite D call. The germline V gene encodes CDR1 SGHRS and CDR2 YFSETQ. The CDR3 runs to 15 residues. The CDR3 DNA reads as TGCGCCAGCAGCTTACAGCCGTCTGGCGCCAACGTCCTGACTTTC. Its translation: CASSLQPSGANVLTF.

This chain links TRBV20-1 with TRBJ1-1, with D possibly matching TRBD1 (5 bases). This CDR3 region has 11 residues. Trimming removed 3 bases at V and 5 bases at J, with 7 bases between. Germline assignment: CDR1 DFQATT and CDR2 SNEGSKA (reference sequence). The CDR3 DNA follows: TGCAGTGCTAGCGAGGGGACTGAAGCTTTCTTT. This sequence encodes CSASEGTEAFF.

This clone showed up just a few times. The V and J genes are TRBV10-3 and TRBJ2-7; 10 bases line up with TRBD2. Germline V gene data show CDR1 as ENHRY and CDR2 as SYGVKD. V dropped 4 bases and J dropped 3; count of bases not matched to a gene: 3. The CDR3 is made up of 14 amino acids. The CDR3 region has the DNA TGTGCCATCAGTGTGCTAGCGGGGGACTACGAGCAGTACTTC. The encoded protein is CAISVLAGDYEQYF.

This clone was counted a few times. The chain couples TRBV5-1 to TRBJ2-3; D may be TRBD1 or TRBD2 (5 bases each). The V gene's germline CDR1 is SGHRS and CDR2 YFSETQ. This CDR3 region has 15 residues. The germline V and J ends were trimmed by 4 bases and 6 bases, with 18 bases remaining between them. The CDR3 DNA reads as TGCGCCAGCAGCCCGGACGGGACCCCCTCGGATACGCAGTATTTT. Its translation: CASSPDGTPSDTQYF.

This clone was counted once. J is TRBJ2-7 and V is TRBV7-8; no clear D gene. V was shortened by 1 base and J by 3 bases, with 13 bases between the two germline ends. This CDR3 has 15 amino acids. Germline V CDR1 and CDR2: SGHVS, FQNEAQ. CDR3 protein: CASSLGRHRVYEQYF. The CDR3, as DNA: TGTGCCAGCAGCTTAGGCCGTCATCGAGTCTACGAGCAGTACTTC.

This clone was seen only a few times. The chain joins TRBV7-7 to TRBJ1-4; 7 nucleotides match TRBD1. CDR3 size: 18 residues. Trimming at V came to 6 bases and at J to 5 bases, leaving 18 bases not matched to a gene. Germline CDR1 SSHAT, CDR2 FNYEAQ (reference sequence). The chain's CDR3 is CASRSPGQLVGSNEKLFF. The CDR3 DNA reads as TGTGCCAGCAGGTCGCCGGGACAGCTTGTGGGCTCAAATGAAAAACTGTTTTTT.

This clone was seen more than once but under ten times. This chain joins TRBV25-1 and TRBJ1-4, with 7 bases aligning to TRBD1. Germline V gene sequence: CDR1 MGHDK, CDR2 SYGVNS. The CDR3 sequence is 13 residues long. Germline trimming cut 4 bases from V and 8 bases from J; bases unmatched to any gene: 4. CDR3 residues: CASSVRGREKLFF. For the CDR3, the DNA is TGTGCCAGCAGTGTAAGGGGGCGAGAAAAACTGTTTTTT. Drawing the rest from reference TRBV25-1 and TRBJ1-4, the complete variable domain is EADIYQTPRYLVIGTGKKITLECSQTMGHDKMYWYQQDPGMELHLIHYSYGVNSTEKGDLSSESTVSRIRTEHFPLTLESARPSHTSQYLCASSVRGREKLFFGSGTQLSVL.

In this sample, this clone turned up a few times. This sequence joins TRBV10-3 and TRBJ2-2; perhaps TRBD2 as D (7 bases). Trimming cost V 10 bases and J 9 bases, with 21 bases left between them. Germline-derived CDR1 and CDR2 are ENHRY and SYGVKD. CDR3 length: 14 residues. Written as DNA, the CDR3 is TGTGCCACTCGACAGGAGGGCGGGGGCCGGGAGCTGTTTTTT. It specifies CATRQEGGGRELFF.

The chain combines TRBV7-2 with TRBJ2-7, with a weak D call TRBD2 (7 bases). The V end was cut by 0 bases, the J end by 0 bases, with 9 bases between. The CDR3 spans 15 residues. CDR1 and CDR2 (germline): SGHTA, FQGNSA. The CDR3 spells CASSLAGGPSYEQYF. DNA for the CDR3: TGTGCCAGCAGCTTAGCGGGGGGGCCCTCCTACGAGCAGTACTTC.